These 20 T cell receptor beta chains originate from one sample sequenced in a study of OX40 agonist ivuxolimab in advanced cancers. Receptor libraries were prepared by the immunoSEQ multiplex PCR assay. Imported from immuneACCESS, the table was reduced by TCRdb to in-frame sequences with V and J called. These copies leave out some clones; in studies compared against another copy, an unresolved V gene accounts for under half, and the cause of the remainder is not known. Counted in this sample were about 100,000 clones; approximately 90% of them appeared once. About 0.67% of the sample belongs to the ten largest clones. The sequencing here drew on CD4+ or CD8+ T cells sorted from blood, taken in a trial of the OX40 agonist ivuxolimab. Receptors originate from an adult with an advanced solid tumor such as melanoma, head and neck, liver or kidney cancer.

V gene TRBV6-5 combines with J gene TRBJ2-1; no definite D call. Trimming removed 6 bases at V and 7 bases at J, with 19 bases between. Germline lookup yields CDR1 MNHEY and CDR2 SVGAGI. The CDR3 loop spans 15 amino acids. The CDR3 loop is CASSPPGPRQNEQFF. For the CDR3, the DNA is TGTGCCAGCAGCCCTCCCGGGCCCCGTCAGAATGAGCAGTTCTTC.

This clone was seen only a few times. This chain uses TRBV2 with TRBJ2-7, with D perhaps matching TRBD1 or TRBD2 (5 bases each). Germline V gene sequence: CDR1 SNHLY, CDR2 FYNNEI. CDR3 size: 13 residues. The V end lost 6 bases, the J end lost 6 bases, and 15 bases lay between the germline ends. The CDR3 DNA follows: TGTGCCAGCAGCGCCGGGACCTTTTCCGAGCAGTACTTC. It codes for CASSAGTFSEQYF.

The CDR3 DNA sequence: TGTGCCAGCAGCGTTCAGGGCTTTGCGAACACCGGGGAGCTGTTTTTT. Translated: CASSVQGFANTGELFF. The rearrangement joins TRBV9 to TRBJ2-2; tentative D call: TRBD1 (5 bases). Trimming took 2 bases from V and 0 from J, leaving 11 bases between them. Germline lookup yields CDR1 SGDLS and CDR2 YYNGEE. The CDR3 totals 16 residues.

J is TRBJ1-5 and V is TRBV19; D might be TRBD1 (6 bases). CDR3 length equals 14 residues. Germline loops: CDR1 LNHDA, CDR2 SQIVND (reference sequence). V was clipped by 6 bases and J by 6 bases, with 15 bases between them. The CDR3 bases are TGTGCCAGTAGCATCACAGGGAGGGGTCAGCCCCAGCATTTT. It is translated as CASSITGRGQPQHF.

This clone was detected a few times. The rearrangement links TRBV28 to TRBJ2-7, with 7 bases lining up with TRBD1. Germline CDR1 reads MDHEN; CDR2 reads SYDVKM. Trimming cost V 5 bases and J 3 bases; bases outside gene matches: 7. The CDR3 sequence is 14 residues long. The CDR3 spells CASSTGTVIYEQYF. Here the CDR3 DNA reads TGTGCCAGCAGTACCGGGACAGTGATCTACGAGCAGTACTTC.

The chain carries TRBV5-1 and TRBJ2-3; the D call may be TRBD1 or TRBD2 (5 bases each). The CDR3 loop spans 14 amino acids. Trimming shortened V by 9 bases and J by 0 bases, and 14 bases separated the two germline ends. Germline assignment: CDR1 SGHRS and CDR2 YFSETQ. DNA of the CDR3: TGCGCCACCTCGAGGGGCACTAGCACAGATACGCAGTATTTT. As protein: CATSRGTSTDTQYF.

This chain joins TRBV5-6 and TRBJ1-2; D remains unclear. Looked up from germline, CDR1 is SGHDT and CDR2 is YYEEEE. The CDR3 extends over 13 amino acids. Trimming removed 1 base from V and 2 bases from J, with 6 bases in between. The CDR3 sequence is CASSLTENYGYTF. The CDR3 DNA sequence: TGTGCCAGCAGCTTGACGGAGAACTATGGCTACACCTTC.

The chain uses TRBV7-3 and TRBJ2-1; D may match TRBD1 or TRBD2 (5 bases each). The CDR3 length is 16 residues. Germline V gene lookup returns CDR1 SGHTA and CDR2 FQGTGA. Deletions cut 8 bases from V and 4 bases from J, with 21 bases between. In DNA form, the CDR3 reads TGTGCCAGCTCCCACGGTTTCGGGGCTGGTTACAATGAGCAGTTCTTC. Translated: CASSHGFGAGYNEQFF.

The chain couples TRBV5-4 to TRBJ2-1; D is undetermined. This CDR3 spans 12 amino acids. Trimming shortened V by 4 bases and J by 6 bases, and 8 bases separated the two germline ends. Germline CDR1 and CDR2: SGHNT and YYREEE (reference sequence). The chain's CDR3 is CASSPQTNEQFF. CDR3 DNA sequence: TGTGCCAGCAGCCCGCAAACCAATGAGCAGTTCTTC.

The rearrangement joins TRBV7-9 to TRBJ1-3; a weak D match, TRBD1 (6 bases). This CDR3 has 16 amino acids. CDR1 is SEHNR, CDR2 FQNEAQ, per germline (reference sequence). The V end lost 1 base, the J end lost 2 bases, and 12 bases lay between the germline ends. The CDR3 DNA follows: TGTGCCAGCAGCTTAGAGAGGCAGGGGCCTGGAAACACCATATATTTT. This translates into CASSLERQGPGNTIYF.

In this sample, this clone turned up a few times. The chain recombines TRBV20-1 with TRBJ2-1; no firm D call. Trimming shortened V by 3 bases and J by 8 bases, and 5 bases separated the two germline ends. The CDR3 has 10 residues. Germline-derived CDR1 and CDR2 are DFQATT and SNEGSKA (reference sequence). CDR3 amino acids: CSARFDEQFF. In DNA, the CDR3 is TGCAGTGCTAGGTTCGATGAGCAGTTCTTC.

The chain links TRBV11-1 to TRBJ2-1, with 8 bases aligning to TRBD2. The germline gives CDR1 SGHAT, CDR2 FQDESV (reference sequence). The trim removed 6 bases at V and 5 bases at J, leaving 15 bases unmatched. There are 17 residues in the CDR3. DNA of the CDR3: TGTGCCAGCAGTATTCAGGATGCGGTTAGCGGGGACAATGAGCAGTTCTTC. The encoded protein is CASSIQDAVSGDNEQFF.

This CDR3 is CASSPHPSGNSYNEQFF. The CDR3 DNA reads as TGTGCCAGCAGCCCACATCCTAGCGGCAATTCCTACAATGAGCAGTTCTTC. The V gene is TRBV5-4, the J gene TRBJ2-1; TRBD2 agrees at 7 bases. Trimming at V came to 4 bases and at J to 1 base, leaving 11 bases not matched to a gene. Germline loops: CDR1 SGHNT, CDR2 YYREEE (reference sequence). This CDR3 region has 17 residues.

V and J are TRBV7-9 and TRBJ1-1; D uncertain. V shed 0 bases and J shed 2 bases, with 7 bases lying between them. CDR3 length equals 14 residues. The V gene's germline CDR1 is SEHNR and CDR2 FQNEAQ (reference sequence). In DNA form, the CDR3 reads TGTGCCAGCAGCTTAGCCTCTACTAACACTGAAGCTTTCTTT. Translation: CASSLASTNTEAFF.

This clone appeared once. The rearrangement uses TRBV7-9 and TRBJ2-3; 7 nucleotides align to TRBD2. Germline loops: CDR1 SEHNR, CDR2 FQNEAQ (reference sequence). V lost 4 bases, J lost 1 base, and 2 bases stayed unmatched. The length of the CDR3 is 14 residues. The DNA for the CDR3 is TGTGCCAGCAGCTCGAGCGGGGGCACAGATACGCAGTATTTT. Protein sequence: CASSSSGGTDTQYF. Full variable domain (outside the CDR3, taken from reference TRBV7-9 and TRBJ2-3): DTGVSQNPRHKITKRGQNVTFRCDPISEHNRLYWYRQTLGQGPEFLTYFQNEAQLEKSRLLSDRFSAERPKGSFSTLEIQRTEQGDSAMYLCASSSSGGTDTQYFGPGTRLTVL.

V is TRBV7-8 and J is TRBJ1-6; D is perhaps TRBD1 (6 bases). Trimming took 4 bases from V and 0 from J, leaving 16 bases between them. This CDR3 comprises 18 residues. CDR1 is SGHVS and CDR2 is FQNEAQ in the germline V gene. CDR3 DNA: TGTGCCAGCAGCTCGCGACAGGCTACAGGCTCCTATAATTCACCCCTCCACTTT. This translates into CASSSRQATGSYNSPLHF. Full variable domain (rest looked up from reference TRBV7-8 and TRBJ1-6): GAGVSQSPRYKVAKRGQDVALRCDPISGHVSLFWYQQALGQGPEFLTYFQNEAQLDKSGLPSDRFFAERPEGSVSTLKIQRTQQEDSAVYLCASSSRQATGSYNSPLHFGNGTRLTVT.

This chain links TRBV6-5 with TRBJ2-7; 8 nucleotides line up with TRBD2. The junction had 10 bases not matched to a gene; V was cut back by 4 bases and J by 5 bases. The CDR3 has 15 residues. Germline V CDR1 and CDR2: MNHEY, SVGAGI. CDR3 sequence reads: CASSSPSGSTDEQYF. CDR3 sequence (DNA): TGTGCCAGCAGTTCGCCGAGCGGGAGTACGGACGAGCAGTACTTC.

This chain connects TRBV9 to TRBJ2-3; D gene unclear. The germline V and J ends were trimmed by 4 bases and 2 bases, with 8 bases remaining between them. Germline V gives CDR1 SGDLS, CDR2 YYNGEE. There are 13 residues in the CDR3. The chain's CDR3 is CASSRGATDTQYF. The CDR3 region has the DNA TGTGCCAGCAGCAGAGGAGCCACAGATACGCAGTATTTT.

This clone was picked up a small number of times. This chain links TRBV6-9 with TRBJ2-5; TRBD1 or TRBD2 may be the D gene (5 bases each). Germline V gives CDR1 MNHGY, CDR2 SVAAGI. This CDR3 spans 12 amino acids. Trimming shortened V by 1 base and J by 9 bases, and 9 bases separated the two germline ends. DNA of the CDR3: TGTGCCAGCAGTTATTATAGGGGACCCCAGTACTTC. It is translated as CASSYYRGPQYF.

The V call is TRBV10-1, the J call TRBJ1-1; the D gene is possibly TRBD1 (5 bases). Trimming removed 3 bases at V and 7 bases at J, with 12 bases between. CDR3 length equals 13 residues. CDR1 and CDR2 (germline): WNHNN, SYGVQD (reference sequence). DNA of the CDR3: TGCGCCAGCAGTGATGGGGGTAGGGATGAAGCTTTCTTT. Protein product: CASSDGGRDEAFF.